This entry lists 7 T cell receptor beta chains sequenced from one sample in a study of blood T cell repertoires in COVID-19. Sequenced by immunoSEQ multiplex PCR; TCRdb stores in-frame clones only, minus some. The repertoire includes over 200,000 clones, approximately 90% of them detected once, and 10% to 15% sits in the top ten. Sequenced input: peripheral blood. These receptors all stem from a woman between 18 and 29 years old who had recovered from COVID-19.

With respect to this clone: The sample contains more than one DNA sequence encoding this CDR3. The CDR3 DNA reads as TGTGCCACCAGCCCGGGAAATAATCAGCCCCAGCATTTT. Protein sequence: CATSPGNNQPQHF. This rearrangement joins TRBV15 to TRBJ1-5; no definite D call. Germline assignment: CDR1 LNHNV and CDR2 YYDKDF (reference sequence). CDR3 size: 13 residues. V lost 5 bases and J lost 4, with 9 bases in between.

In this sample, this clone turned up a few times. A much larger clone differs by one base, so this may be a read error. At the DNA level, this CDR3 is encoded by other sequences in the same sample as well. The J gene is TRBJ1-2, the V gene TRBV5-8; 7 nucleotides match TRBD1. The V segment lost 4 bases and the J segment 2 bases; nucleotides outside the gene matches: 2. Germline lookup yields CDR1 SGHTS and CDR2 YDEGEE. CDR3 length equals 13 residues. DNA for the CDR3: TGTGCCAGCAGCCCGGACAGGAACTATGGCTACACCTTC. It encodes CASSPDRNYGYTF.

The chain joins TRBV4-3 to TRBJ2-3; possible D gene TRBD1, 5 bases. CDR1 and CDR2 (germline): LGHNA, YSLEER. V lost 3 bases and J lost 5, with 18 bases in between. This CDR3 is built from 16 residues. The CDR3 here is CASSQLGHPPGDTQYF. The CDR3 DNA sequence: TGCGCCAGCAGCCAGCTAGGACACCCCCCCGGAGATACGCAGTATTTT.

The genes are TRBV7-2 and TRBJ2-7; TRBD2 matches at 10 bases. The CDR3 covers 16 residues. CDR1 is SGHTA, CDR2 FQGNSA, per germline. V lost 5 bases, J lost 5 bases, and 12 bases stayed unmatched. CDR3: CASSEQSSGSVNEQYF. The CDR3 DNA reads as TGTGCCAGCAGCGAGCAGTCTAGCGGGAGTGTCAACGAGCAGTACTTC.

The sample holds a few counts of this clone. The V gene is TRBV28, the J gene TRBJ2-7; 12 nucleotides agree with TRBD1. This CDR3 has 15 amino acids. Trimming removed 6 bases from V and 4 bases from J; junction bases left unmatched: 7. CDR1 is MDHEN and CDR2 is SYDVKM in the germline V gene. CDR3 residues: CASSLGDRGLYEQYF. CDR3 bases: TGTGCCAGCAGCCTTGGGGACAGGGGGCTATACGAGCAGTACTTC.

This chain connects TRBV10-3 to TRBJ1-2; D is perhaps TRBD1 (6 bases). Germline V CDR1 and CDR2: ENHRY, SYGVKD. V dropped 5 bases and J dropped 8 bases, with 24 bases sitting between them. The CDR3 contains 16 residues. The CDR3 sequence: CAISLGADGSFEGYTF. CDR3 sequence (DNA): TGTGCCATCAGTTTGGGGGCCGACGGCAGCTTTGAAGGCTACACCTTC.

The V gene is TRBV13, the J gene TRBJ2-7; 11 bases are shared with TRBD2. Germline CDR1 and CDR2: PRHDT and FYEKMQ (reference sequence). The CDR3 consists of 15 residues. V dropped 9 bases and J dropped 4; count of bases not matched to a gene: 11. The CDR3 loop reads CASTLAGGSFYEQYF. Written as DNA, the CDR3 is TGTGCCAGTACATTAGCGGGAGGGAGTTTTTACGAGCAGTACTTC. The full variable domain, its missing parts supplied by reference TRBV13 and TRBJ2-7, is AAGVIQSPRHLIKEKRETATLKCYPIPRHDTVYWYQQGPGQDPQFLISFYEKMQSDKGSIPDRFSAQQFSDYHSELNMSSLELGDSALYFCASTLAGGSFYEQYFGPGTRLTVT.